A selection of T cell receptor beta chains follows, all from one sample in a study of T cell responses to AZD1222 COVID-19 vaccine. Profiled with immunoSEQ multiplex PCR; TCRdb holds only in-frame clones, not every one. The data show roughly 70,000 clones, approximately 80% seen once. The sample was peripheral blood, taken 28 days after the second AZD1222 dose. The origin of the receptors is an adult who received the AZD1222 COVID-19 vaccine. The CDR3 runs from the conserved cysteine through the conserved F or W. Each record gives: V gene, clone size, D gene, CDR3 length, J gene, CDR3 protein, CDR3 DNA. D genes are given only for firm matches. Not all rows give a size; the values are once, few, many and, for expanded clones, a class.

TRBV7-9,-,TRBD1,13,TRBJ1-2,CASSPGTGAGYTF,TGTGCCAGCAGCCCGGGGACAGGGGCCGGCTACACCTTC
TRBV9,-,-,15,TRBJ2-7,CASSVEPGSAYEQYF,TGTGCCAGCAGCGTAGAACCGGGGTCAGCCTACGAGCAGTACTTC
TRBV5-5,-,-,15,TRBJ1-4,CASSLWGQHNEKLFF,TGTGCCAGCAGCTTGTGGGGACAACATAATGAAAAACTGTTTTTT
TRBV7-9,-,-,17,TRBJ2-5,CASSLLKRSGNQETQYF,TGTGCCAGCAGCTTATTAAAACGAAGCGGCAACCAAGAGACCCAGTACTTC
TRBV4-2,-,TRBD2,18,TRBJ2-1,CASSQDRSGGASYNEQFF,TGTGCCAGCAGCCAAGATAGGAGCGGGGGAGCTTCCTACAATGAGCAGTTCTTC
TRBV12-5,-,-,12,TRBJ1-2,CASGFGPNGYTF,TGTGCTAGTGGTTTTGGGCCAAATGGCTACACCTTC
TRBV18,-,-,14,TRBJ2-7,CASSPGQTNYEQYF,TGTGCCAGCTCACCTGGACAGACAAACTACGAGCAGTACTTC
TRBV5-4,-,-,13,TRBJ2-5,CASGRAAGETQYF,TGTGCCAGCGGTCGGGCGGCGGGGGAGACCCAGTACTTC
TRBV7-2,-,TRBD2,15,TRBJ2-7,CASSPFAGGIDEQYF,TGTGCCAGCAGCCCCTTCGCGGGGGGAATAGACGAGCAGTACTTC
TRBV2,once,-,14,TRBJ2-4,CASSDFPAKNIQYF,TGTGCCAGCAGTGACTTCCCAGCCAAAAACATTCAGTACTTC
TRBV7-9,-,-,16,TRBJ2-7,CASSLARGGSSYEQYF,TGTGCCAGCAGCTTGGCCAGGGGAGGTTCGTCCTACGAGCAGTACTTC
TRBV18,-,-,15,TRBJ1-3,CASSPVSGSGNTIYF,TGTGCCAGCTCACCAGTATCAGGCTCTGGAAACACCATATATTTT
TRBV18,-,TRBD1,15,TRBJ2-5,CASSPLTGGQETQYF,TGTGCCAGCTCACCACTAACAGGGGGCCAAGAGACCCAGTACTTC
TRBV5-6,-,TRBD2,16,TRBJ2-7,CARRGDLAGGPYEQYF,TGTGCCCGCCGCGGGGATCTCGCGGGGGGGCCGTACGAGCAGTACTTC
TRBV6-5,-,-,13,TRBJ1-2,CASRDTGLRGYTF,TGTGCCAGCAGGGACACAGGGTTGCGTGGCTACACCTTC
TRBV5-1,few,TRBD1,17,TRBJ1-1,CASSLGTGGASGTEAFF,TGCGCCAGCAGCTTGGGTACAGGGGGCGCTTCGGGGACTGAAGCTTTCTTT
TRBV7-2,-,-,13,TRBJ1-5,CASSLGGVQPQHF,TGTGCCAGCAGCTTGGGGGGGGTTCAGCCCCAGCATTTT
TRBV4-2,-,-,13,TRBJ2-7,CASSRRLGDEQYF,TGTGCCAGCAGCCGACGACTGGGGGACGAGCAGTACTTC
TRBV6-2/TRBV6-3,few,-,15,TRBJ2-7,CASTPGDKTSYEQYF,TGTGCCAGCACCCCGGGGGATAAGACCTCCTACGAGCAGTACTTC
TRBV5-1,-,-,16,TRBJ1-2,CASSLGAASRYYGYTF,TGCGCCAGCAGCTTGGGGGCAGCTTCTCGGTACTATGGCTACACCTTC
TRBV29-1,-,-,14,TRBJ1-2,CSVELIDARYGYTF,TGCAGCGTGGAATTAATTGACGCAAGGTATGGCTACACCTTC
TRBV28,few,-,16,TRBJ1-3,CASSPGEQGFSNTIYF,TGTGCCAGCAGTCCCGGGGAACAGGGTTTCTCGAACACCATATATTTT
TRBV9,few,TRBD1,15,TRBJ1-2,CASSAPGGADYGYTF,TGTGCCAGCAGCGCCCCAGGGGGCGCGGACTATGGCTACACCTTC
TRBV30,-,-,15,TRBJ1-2,CAWTYWADTGYGYTF,TGTGCCTGGACCTATTGGGCGGACACCGGCTATGGCTACACCTTC
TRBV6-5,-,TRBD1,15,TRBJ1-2,CASTRFARGLDGYTF,TGTGCCAGCACCAGATTCGCCAGGGGGCTGGATGGCTACACCTTC
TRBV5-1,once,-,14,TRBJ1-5,CASSLEPVGQPQHF,TGCGCCAGCAGCTTGGAGCCTGTCGGACAGCCCCAGCATTTT
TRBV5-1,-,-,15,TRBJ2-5,CASSFGPGYQETQYF,TGCGCCAGCAGCTTCGGACCAGGGTACCAAGAGACCCAGTACTTC
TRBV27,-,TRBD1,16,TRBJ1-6,CASRKQGARYNSPLHF,TGTGCCAGCAGGAAACAGGGGGCACGGTATAATTCACCCCTCCACTTT
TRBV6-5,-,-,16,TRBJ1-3,CASSYSRGVSGNTIYF,TGTGCCAGCAGTTACTCCCGGGGCGTGTCGGGAAACACCATATATTTT
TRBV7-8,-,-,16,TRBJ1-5,CASSHRRGLSNQPQHF,TGTGCCAGCAGCCACCGACGTGGGCTTAGCAATCAGCCCCAGCATTTT
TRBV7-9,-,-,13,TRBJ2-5,CASSPPAGSQRHF,TGTGCCAGCAGCCCACCTGCTGGCAGCCAACGACACTTC
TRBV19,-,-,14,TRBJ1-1,CASNSPPMNTEAFF,TGTGCCAGTAACTCTCCCCCAATGAACACTGAAGCTTTCTTT
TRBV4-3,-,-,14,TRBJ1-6,CASSQEGPRSPLHF,TGCGCCAGCAGCCAAGAAGGCCCGAGATCACCCCTCCACTTT
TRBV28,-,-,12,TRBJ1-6,CASRLANSPLHF,TGTGCCAGCAGGCTGGCCAATTCACCCCTCCACTTT
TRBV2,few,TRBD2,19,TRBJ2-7,CASSAGLGLAGGLTYEQYF,TGTGCCAGCAGTGCGGGATTGGGTCTAGCGGGGGGCCTGACCTACGAGCAGTACTTC
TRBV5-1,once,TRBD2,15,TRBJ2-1,CASRDGGSSYNEQFF,TGCGCCAGCAGGGACGGGGGGTCCTCCTACAATGAGCAGTTCTTC
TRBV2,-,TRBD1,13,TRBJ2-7,CASSLDRLYEQYF,TGTGCCAGCAGTTTGGACAGGTTATACGAGCAGTACTTC
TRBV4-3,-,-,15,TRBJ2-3,CASSHTVNKGDTQYF,TGCGCCAGCAGCCACACTGTAAATAAGGGGGATACGCAGTATTTT
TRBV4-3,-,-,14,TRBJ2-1,CASSPLIFFDEQFF,TGCGCCAGCAGCCCCCTTATTTTCTTCGATGAGCAGTTCTTC
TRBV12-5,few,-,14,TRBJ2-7,CASATRAHSYEQYF,TGTGCTAGTGCCACACGGGCGCACTCCTACGAGCAGTACTTC
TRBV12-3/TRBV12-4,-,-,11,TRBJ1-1,CASSHRAGAFF,TGTGCCAGCAGTCACAGGGCTGGAGCTTTCTTT
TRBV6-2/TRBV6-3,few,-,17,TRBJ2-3,CASSRATTRKVADTQYF,TGTGCCAGCAGTCGCGCAACTACTAGGAAGGTAGCAGATACGCAGTATTTT
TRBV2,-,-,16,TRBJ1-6,CASRGPSSSYNSPLHF,TGTGCCAGCAGAGGACCCTCAAGCTCCTATAATTCACCCCTCCACTTT
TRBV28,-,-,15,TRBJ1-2,CASSFGPGGRSGYTF,TGTGCCAGCAGTTTTGGGCCGGGAGGGAGGTCTGGCTACACCTTC
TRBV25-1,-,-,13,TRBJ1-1,CASKQEGNTEAFF,TGTGCCAGCAAGCAGGAGGGGAACACTGAAGCTTTCTTT
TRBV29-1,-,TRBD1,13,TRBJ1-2,CSAGQGERNGYTF,TGCAGCGCCGGACAGGGGGAAAGAAATGGCTACACCTTC
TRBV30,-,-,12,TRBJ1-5,CAWRFRCDLEHF,TGTGCCTGGAGGTTTCGCTGCGATCTCGAGCATTTT
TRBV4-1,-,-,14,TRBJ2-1,CASSQGRAGTEQFF,TGCGCCAGCAGCCAAGGTCGTGCCGGGACTGAGCAGTTCTTC
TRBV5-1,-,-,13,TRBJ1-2,CASSSTGLRGYTF,TGCGCCAGCAGCTCTACAGGGTTGAGAGGCTACACCTTC